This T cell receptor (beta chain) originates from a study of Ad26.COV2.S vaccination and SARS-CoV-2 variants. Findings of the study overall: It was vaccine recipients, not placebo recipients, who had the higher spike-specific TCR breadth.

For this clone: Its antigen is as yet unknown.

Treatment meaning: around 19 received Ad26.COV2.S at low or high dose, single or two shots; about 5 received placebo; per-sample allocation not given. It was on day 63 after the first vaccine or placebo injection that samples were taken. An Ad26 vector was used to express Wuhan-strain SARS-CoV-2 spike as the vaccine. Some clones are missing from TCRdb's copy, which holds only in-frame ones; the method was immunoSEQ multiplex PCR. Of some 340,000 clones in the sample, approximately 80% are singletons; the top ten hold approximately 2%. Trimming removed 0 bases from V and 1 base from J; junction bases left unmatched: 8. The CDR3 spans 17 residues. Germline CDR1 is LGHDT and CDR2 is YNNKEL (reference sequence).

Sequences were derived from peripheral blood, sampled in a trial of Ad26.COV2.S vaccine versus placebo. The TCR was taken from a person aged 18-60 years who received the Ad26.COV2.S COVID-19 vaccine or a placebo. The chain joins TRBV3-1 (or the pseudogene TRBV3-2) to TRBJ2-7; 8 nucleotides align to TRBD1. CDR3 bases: TGTGCCAGCAGCCAAGATTGGGGGACAGGAGTTTCCTACGAGCAGTACTTC. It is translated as CASSQDWGTGVSYEQYF.